The subject of this entry is one T cell receptor (beta chain). Its antigen remains undetermined. CDR1 is given as GTSNPN and CDR2 as SVGIG, both from the germline V gene (reference sequence). Between the V and J ends, shortened by 0 bases and 3 bases respectively, the junction contains 8 bases. The CDR3 holds 13 amino acids from the cysteine to the phenylalanine. Left in the record is the CDR3 DNA by itself, 39 bases read in frame from the first base. The data were taken from a study of cytomegalovirus exposure and HLA in healthy donors (dated by TCRdb to about 2017). Describing the broader study: An earlier analysis of roughly 500 of the donors reported roughly 270 Gb of sequence data and 100 million to 140 million unique TCR beta sequences from about 200 million T cells. An early release covering 550 to 700 HLA-typed donors comprised approximately 290 gigabases of sequencing data and roughly 85 million unique TCR sequences. Of the 350 to 400 genotyped donors, about 80% fell in the genetic ancestry cluster associated with self-reported Caucasian donors. The study aimed to test whether cataloging public T cell receptors could reveal signatures of past pathogen exposure. The study used immunosequencing to profile the T cell repertoires of approximately 630 subjects and linked those repertoires to cytomegalovirus serostatus. In addition to the first cohort of around 670 subjects, a separate validation cohort of about 120 different subjects was used. The study combined high-throughput TCR immunosequencing, statistical association of individual TCRs with disease status, and machine learning to predict cytomegalovirus infection status. To study patterns of TCR occurrence, a later analysis re-analyzed previously published TCR beta repertoires from under 750 donors and added high-resolution HLA genotyping. Rather than drawing on any new phenotypic data, the later analysis identified candidate immune exposures from TCR beta sequences and the way those sequences occurred across donors. In an earlier analysis of around 540 of the donors, high-throughput TCR beta sequencing was used to judge whether each TCR beta V gene segment behaved as functional or pseudogenic. Donor age, sex, ethnicity and CMV serostatus were compiled together with the repertoire data. A later genetic analysis used genome-wide SNP genotypes for about three fifths of the 666 donors, treating that subset as a discovery cohort. All discovery cohort repertoires had been generated using a single sequencing platform. Class I and class II HLA loci were covered by the typing at four-digit resolution. The number of typed donors differed by locus: about 620-640 for A, B, C, DRB1 and DQB1; some 500 for DQA1; about 600 for DPA1; and roughly 470 for DPB1. Because of strong linkage in the cohort, four or five DR-DQ haplotypes were treated as single units for association and clustering. Among some 400 genotyped donors of the cohort, an average of around 250,000 unique TCR beta nucleotide sequences was sequenced per donor, of which about 19% were non-productive. What the authors observed across the whole study: Correlated functional status among segregating V segments might be attributable to linkage disequilibrium, but an unknown experimental factor could not be ruled out. The only immune exposure information available for the cohort was CMV serostatus. Roughly uniform sequencing depth across donors was assumed in presence/absence analyses, although this assumption may not hold. A further reported finding was that TCR beta sequences accurately predicted the HLA-A and HLA-B alleles for most subjects in the first cohort. The 87-base-pair reads could not distinguish some IMGT-functional V segments, including TRBV6-2 and TRBV6-3, so those segments were excluded. Over 15 rarely observed V segments, including chromosome 9 orphons, were excluded from the earlier analysis of almost 600 of the donors because counts were too low. In a later analysis, 15,000 to 20,000 TCR beta sequences were associated with specific HLA alleles at a false discovery rate of 0.05. A cluster of highly shared sequence variants was judged likely to represent a technical artifact of the sequencing pipeline. The study gave a list of about 170 TCR beta chains associated with cytomegalovirus. Several of the top co-occurrence clusters appeared to be linked to parvovirus B19, influenza, CMV and Epstein-Barr virus, according to a later analysis. V-gene and J-gene trimming of TCR beta chains was associated with a missense DCLRE1C variant in a later genetic analysis, and the association was replicated in an independent cohort. In a later analysis, TCR association rates were found to vary across HLA loci, with the most associated TCRs seen for DRB1 alleles and the fewest for HLA-C alleles. In a later analysis, HLA-associated TCR beta chains were found to be more clonally expanded and to have lower generation probabilities than equally common non-associated chains. In this cohort, only TCR beta chains were sequenced, and detectable features were limited by the absence of alpha or paired-chain data. Most TCR sequences were observed very rarely across donors, whereas some public TCRs were present in many individuals. According to the authors, the approach could potentially be generalized to other disease states and immunological phenotypes. Because some donors lacked HLA typing at each locus, the association tests relied only on the typed subset. Most CMV-associated TCR beta chains appeared to be HLA-restricted in a later analysis, and the HLA associations seemed to be driven largely by CMV exposure. Assigning TCR associations to individual alleles was difficult when HLA alleles, especially DR and DQ, strongly co-occurred. A few of the identified cytomegalovirus-associated TCR beta chains were confirmed in vitro to be specific for cytomegalovirus antigens. Compared with the roughly 600-donor mean, donors in an Asian-associated ancestry cluster had fewer N-insertions in productive TCRs, according to a later genetic analysis. The classifier was reported to diagnose cytomegalovirus status with high specificity and sensitivity in both the original cohort and the validation cohort. Broadly in line with IMGT annotations, most TCR beta V segments showed up in productive rearrangements about 90% or about 30% of the time in an earlier analysis of about 500 of the donors.

The library relied on the immunoSEQ multiplex PCR assay. For the multiplex PCR, a mixture combining 60 forward primers for TCR Vbeta segments and 13 reverse primers for TCR Jbeta segments was used. A multiplex PCR assay on genomic DNA amplified the CDR3 region of rearranged TCR beta genes. On the Illumina HiSeq System, the amplified TCR beta libraries were sequenced as 87-base-pair reads. The authors processed their data as follows. A later analysis counted some 74 million unique TCR beta chains across the approximately 700 repertoires, and roughly 10 million of these chains were shared by at least two donors. To remove PCR and sequencing errors, raw reads were error-corrected and collapsed into unique sequences using a nearest-neighbor algorithm that merged closely related sequences. V, D and J gene segments were assigned by aligning CDR3 sequences to IMGT reference sequences. Each retained sequence needed at least a six-nucleotide match to both a V gene segment and a J gene segment. A rearrangement was called productive if the CDR3 had no stop codons and remained in frame with V and J, and every other rearrangement was called non-productive. Following IMGT convention, CDR3 was defined as the stretch from the second conserved V-encoded cysteine to the conserved J-encoded phenylalanine. In an earlier analysis of some 550 of the donors, sequences lacking an unambiguous match to a single V gene segment were excluded. In an earlier analysis of around 590 of the donors, a V segment was called functional when productive rearrangements were above 56.7%, and segregating when the standard deviation between donors exceeded 5%. A statistical classification framework was built for diagnosing cytomegalovirus status from the catalog of TCR beta chain sequences. V and J gene assignment, in a later analysis, came from comparing TCR nucleotide sequences with IMGT/GENE-DB human TR gene sequences. A later analysis assigned CDR3 sequences and most-parsimonious VDJ recombination scenarios with the TCRdist pipeline. In a later analysis, every TCR beta chain was defined by the combination of its CDR3 amino acid sequence and its V-gene family, and reads without a unique V-gene family were dropped. To address suspected cross-contamination and a sequencing artifact, a later analysis removed some 620 highly shared, low-generation-probability nucleotide sequences. For each public chain, a later analysis derived a clonal expansion index from normalized ranks of inferred template counts within each repertoire. In a later analysis, generation probabilities were computed using a VDJ recombination model fitted to out-of-frame rearrangements, and the results were checked against IGoR. Hypergeometric tests were used in a later analysis to score TCR-TCR, TCR-HLA and TCR-CMV co-occurrence, with a repertoire-size bias correction applied to the TCR pairs. A later analysis estimated false discovery rates by permuting HLA or CMV assignments 20 times. In a later analysis, co-occurring TCRs were grouped with DBSCAN, and TCRdist sequence similarity was added when clustering was performed within HLA-allele-positive subsets. For co-occurrence clustering, repertoires with fewer than 30,000 or more than 120,000 public chains were excluded, along with about five repertoires with anomalous nucleotide sharing. TCRdb took over this immuneACCESS table, retaining in-frame rearrangements with V and J assigned. Such tables are incomplete; in checked studies, under half of the missing clones stem from an unresolved V gene, and the remainder is unexplained. Clonal size and the V and J genes are those of that table, whereas D and trimming came from the DNA. This sample's clone table shows approximately 47,000 clones. Less than 20% of the sample rests with the top ten.

The cohort was made up of several hundred healthy bone marrow donors. Cohort members were all nominally healthy when sampled, although unrecorded immune exposures were likely present. The donor was CMV seronegative and belonged to the group of 352 seronegative cohort members. A peripheral blood sample was provided by each donor, and peripheral blood mononuclear cells were used for TCR beta sequencing. Genomic DNA extraction from the blood cell samples was performed with the Qiagen DNeasy Blood Extraction Kit. This TCR came from a male donor in good health and CMV-seronegative. Recombination connected TRBV30 to TRBJ1-2, with the D gene uncertain. The sequenced sample was PBMCs. The bases are TGTGCCTGGAGTGTAACAGCCGACTATGGCTACACCTTC. Translation gives CAWSVTADYGYTF.